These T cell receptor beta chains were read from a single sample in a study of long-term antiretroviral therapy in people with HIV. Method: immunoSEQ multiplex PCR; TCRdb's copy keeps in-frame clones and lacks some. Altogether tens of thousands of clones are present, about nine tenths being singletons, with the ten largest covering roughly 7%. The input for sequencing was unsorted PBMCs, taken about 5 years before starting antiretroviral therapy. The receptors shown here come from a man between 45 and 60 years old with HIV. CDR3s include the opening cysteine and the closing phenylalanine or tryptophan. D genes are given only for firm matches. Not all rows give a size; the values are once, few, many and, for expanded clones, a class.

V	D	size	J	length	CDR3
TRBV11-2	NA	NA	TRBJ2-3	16	CASARPLLTSTDTQYF
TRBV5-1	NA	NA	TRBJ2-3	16	CASSSLGAGAGDTQYF
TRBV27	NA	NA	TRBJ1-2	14	CASSTTREGYGYTF
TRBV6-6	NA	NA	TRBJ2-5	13	CASSGRVQETQYF
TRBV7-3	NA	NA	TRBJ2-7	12	CASSVGGGEQYF
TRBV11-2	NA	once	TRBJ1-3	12	CASSLLGNTIYF
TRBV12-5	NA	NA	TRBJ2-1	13	CASGLEQYNEQFF
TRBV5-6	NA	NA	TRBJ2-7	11	CASSLAYEQYF
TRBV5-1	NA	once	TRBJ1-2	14	CASSLRRANYGYTF
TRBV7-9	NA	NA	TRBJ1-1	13	CASSLFSGDEAFF
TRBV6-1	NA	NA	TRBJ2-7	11	CAGSGRYEQYF
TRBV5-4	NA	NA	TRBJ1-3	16	CASSHQVSFSGNTIYF
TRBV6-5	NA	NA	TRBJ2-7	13	CASSYHLRANRNF
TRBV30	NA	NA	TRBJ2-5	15	CAWSALTGSGETQYF
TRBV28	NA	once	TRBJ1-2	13	CASSPGKAYGYTF
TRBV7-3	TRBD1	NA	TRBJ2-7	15	CASSPRRTGWYEQYF
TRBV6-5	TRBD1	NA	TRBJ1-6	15	CASSYRGTGDSPLHF
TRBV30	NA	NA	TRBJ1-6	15	CAWSSQGRGFSPLHF
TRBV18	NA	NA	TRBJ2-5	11	CASSAPSAQYF
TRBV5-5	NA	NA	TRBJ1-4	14	CASSATVTNEKLFF
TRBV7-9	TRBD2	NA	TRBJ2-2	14	CASSAGLAAGELFF
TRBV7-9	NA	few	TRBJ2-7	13	CASSIGVPYEQYF
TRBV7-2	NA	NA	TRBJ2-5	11	CASSLQETQYF
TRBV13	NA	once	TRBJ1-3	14	CASSLGGSGNTIYF
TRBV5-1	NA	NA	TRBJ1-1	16	CASSLAGQHENTEAFF
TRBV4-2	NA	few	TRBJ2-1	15	CASSQGGATYNEQFF
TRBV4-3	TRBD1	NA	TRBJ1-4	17	CASSPEGPQGAGEKLFF
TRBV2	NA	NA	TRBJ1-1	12	CASSVGNTEAFF
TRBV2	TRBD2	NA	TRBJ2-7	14	CASSMPGLAYEQYF
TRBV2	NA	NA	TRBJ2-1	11	CASRMAVEQFF
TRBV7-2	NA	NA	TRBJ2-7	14	CASSPRGVFYEQYF
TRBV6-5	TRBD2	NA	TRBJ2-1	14	CASSRAGGHNEQFF
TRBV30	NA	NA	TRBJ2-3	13	CAVFGGHTDTQYF